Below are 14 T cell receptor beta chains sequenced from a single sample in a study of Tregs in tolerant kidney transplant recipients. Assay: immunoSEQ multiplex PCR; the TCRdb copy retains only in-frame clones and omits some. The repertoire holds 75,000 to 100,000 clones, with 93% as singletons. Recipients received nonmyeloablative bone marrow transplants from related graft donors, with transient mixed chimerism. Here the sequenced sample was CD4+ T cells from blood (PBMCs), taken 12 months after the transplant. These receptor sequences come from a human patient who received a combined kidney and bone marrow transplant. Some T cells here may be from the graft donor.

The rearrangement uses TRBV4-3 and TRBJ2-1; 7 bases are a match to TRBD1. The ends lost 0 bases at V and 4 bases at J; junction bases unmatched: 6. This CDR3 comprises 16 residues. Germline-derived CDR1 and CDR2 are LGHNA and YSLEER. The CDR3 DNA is TGCGCCAGCAGCCAAGATCCTCCGGGACAGTACAATGAGCAGTTCTTC. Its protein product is CASSQDPPGQYNEQFF.

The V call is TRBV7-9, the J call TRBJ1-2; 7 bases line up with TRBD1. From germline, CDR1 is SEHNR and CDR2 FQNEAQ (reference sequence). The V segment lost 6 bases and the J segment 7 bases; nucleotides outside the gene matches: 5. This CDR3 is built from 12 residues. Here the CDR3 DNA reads TGTGCCAGCAGTCTAGACAGGGCTGGCTACACCTTC. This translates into CASSLDRAGYTF.

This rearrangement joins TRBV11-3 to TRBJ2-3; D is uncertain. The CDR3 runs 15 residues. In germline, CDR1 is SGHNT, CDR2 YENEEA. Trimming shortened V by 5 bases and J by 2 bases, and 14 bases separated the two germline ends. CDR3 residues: CASSPRALYTDTQYF. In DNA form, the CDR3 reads TGTGCCAGCAGCCCTAGAGCATTATACACAGATACGCAGTATTTT.

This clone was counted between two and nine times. The CDR3 sequence: CASSPTRGSTDTQYF. The CDR3 bases are TGTGCCAGCAGCCCAACCCGGGGTAGCACAGATACGCAGTATTTT. The rearrangement uses TRBV7-9 and TRBJ2-3; D is perhaps TRBD2 (5 bases). From germline, CDR1 is SEHNR and CDR2 FQNEAQ (reference sequence). The CDR3 is made up of 15 amino acids. Trimming took off 5 bases at V and 0 bases at J, with 12 bases between the two ends.

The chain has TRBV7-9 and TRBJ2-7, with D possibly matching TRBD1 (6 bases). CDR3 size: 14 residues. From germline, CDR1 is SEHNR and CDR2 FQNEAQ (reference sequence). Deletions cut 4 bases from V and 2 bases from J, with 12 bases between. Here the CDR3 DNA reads TGTGCCAGCAGCTCCGGACAGTTTACCTACGAGCAGTACTTC. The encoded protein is CASSSGQFTYEQYF.

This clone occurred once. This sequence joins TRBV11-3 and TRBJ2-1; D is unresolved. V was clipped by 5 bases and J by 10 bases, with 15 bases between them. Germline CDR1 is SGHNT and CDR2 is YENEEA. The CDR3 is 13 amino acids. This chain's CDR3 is CASSLLVSGEQFF. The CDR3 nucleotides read TGTGCCAGCAGCCTTCTAGTGTCTGGGGAGCAGTTCTTC.

The CDR3 DNA reads TGCGCCAGCAGCTCGGGTATAGGGGGCAGCTACGAGCAGTACTTC. Protein: CASSSGIGGSYEQYF. This rearrangement joins TRBV5-1 to TRBJ2-7; 7 bases line up with TRBD1. Trimming removed 3 bases from V and 3 bases from J; junction bases left unmatched: 9. The CDR3 runs 15 residues. Per the germline V gene, CDR1 is SGHRS and CDR2 is YFSETQ.

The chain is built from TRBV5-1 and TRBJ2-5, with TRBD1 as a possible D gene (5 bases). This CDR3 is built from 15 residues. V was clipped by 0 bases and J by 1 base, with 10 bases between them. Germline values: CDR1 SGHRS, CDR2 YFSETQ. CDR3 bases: TGCGCCAGCAGCTTGGCTCAGGGTAGCCAAGAGACCCAGTACTTC. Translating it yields CASSLAQGSQETQYF.

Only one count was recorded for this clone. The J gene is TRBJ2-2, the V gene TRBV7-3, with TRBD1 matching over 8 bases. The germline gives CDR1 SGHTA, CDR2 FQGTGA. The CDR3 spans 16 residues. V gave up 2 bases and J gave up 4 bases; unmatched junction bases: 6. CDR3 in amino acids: CASSLGQGAVTGELFF. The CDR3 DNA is TGTGCCAGCAGCTTAGGCCAGGGGGCGGTCACCGGGGAGCTGTTTTTT.

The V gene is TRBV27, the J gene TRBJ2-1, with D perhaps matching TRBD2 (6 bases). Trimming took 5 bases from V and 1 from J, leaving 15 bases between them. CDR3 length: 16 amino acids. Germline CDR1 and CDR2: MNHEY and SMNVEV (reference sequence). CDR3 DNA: TGTGCCAGCAGTGGCGGGTTGCGGGATTCCTACAATGAGCAGTTCTTC. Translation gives CASSGGLRDSYNEQFF.

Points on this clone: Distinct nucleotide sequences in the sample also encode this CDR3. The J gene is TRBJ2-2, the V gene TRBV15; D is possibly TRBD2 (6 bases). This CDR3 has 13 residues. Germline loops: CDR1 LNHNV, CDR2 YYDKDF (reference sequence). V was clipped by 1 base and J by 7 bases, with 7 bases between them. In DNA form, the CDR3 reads TGTGCCACCAGCAGAGCGGGGGTCGGGGAGCTGTTTTTT. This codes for CATSRAGVGELFF.

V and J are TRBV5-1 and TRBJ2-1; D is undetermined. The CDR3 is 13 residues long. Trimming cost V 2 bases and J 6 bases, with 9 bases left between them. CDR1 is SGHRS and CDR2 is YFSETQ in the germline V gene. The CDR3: CASSLSSLNEQFF. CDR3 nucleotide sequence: TGCGCCAGCAGCTTATCAAGCCTCAATGAGCAGTTCTTC.

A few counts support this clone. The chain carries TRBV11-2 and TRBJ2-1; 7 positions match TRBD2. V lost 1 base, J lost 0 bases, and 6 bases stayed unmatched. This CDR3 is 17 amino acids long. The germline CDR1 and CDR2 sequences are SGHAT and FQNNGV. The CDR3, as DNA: TGTGCCAGCAGCTTAGTTCTAGCGGAGAGCTCCTACAATGAGCAGTTCTTC. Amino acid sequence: CASSLVLAESSYNEQFF.

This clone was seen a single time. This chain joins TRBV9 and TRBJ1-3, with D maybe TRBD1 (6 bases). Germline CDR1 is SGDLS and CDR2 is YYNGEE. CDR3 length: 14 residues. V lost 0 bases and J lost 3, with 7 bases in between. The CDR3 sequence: CASSVADSGNTIYF. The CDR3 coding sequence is TGTGCCAGCAGCGTAGCGGACAGTGGAAACACCATATATTTT.